The rows below give T cell receptor beta chains drawn from one sample of a study of T cell responses to AZD1222 COVID-19 vaccine. Sequencing was performed with immunoSEQ multiplex PCR; in TCRdb, only in-frame clones are kept and a portion is missing. The sample lists around 220,000 clones, approximately 94% seen once, with around 1.7% in the top ten. Source: peripheral blood, taken 28 days after the second dose of the MenACWY control vaccine. All receptors derive from an adult who received the MenACWY meningococcal vaccine as a control. Both conserved end residues are part of each CDR3. D genes are given only for firm matches. Clone size appears in some rows only: once, few, many, or a class for an expanded clone.

15	once	TRBJ2-1	TRBD1	TRBV6-5	TGTGCCAGCAACCGACAGGGGAGCTCCTACAATGAGCAGTTCTTC	CASNRQGSSYNEQFF
18	-	TRBJ2-1	TRBD2	TRBV27	TGTGCCAGCAAGGGCAAGGGACTAGCGGGCGGCTCCTACAATGAGCAGTTCTTC	CASKGKGLAGGSYNEQFF
16	few	TRBJ1-1	-	TRBV3-1/TRBV3-2	TGTGCCAGCAGCCAAGCCCCGCAGGGGAGCGGCGCTGAAGCTTTCTTT	CASSQAPQGSGAEAFF
14	-	TRBJ2-1	-	TRBV7-9	TGTGCCAGCGATGTGGCAGGGGCAGGCAATGAGCAGTTCTTC	CASDVAGAGNEQFF
13	-	TRBJ1-6	-	TRBV19	TGTGCCAGCAGAAGGACGTTCATAGCACCCCTCCACTTT	CASRRTFIAPLHF
15	-	TRBJ1-4	-	TRBV19	TGTGCCAGTAGTATACCAGGCCAGGAGGATGAAAAACTGTTTTTT	CASSIPGQEDEKLFF
10	-	TRBJ1-1	-	TRBV29-1	TGCTGCGAGGGCAACACTGAAGCTTTCTTT	CCEGNTEAFF
13	once	TRBJ1-1	TRBD1	TRBV5-6	TGTGCCAGCGGAAAGACAGGGGAGGCTGAAGCTTTCTTT	CASGKTGEAEAFF
14	once	TRBJ1-1	TRBD1	TRBV7-9	TGTGCCAGCAGCACTCTTGGACAGGGCAATGAAGCTTTCTTT	CASSTLGQGNEAFF
15	-	TRBJ1-6	-	TRBV19	TGTGCCAGTAGTATTTGGACGGCAAATAATTCACCCCTCCACTTT	CASSIWTANNSPLHF
14	-	TRBJ2-5	-	TRBV5-1	TGCGCCAGCAGCTTGGGGGGATACCAAGAGACCCAGTACTTC	CASSLGGYQETQYF
16	-	TRBJ2-1	-	TRBV25-1	TGTGCCAGCGCCCGCGGAGGGGGGGAACTACCCAATGAGCAGTTCTTC	CASARGGGELPNEQFF
15	-	TRBJ1-2	TRBD1	TRBV7-9	TGTGCCAGCAGCACCCGACAGGGCCTGATCTATGGCTACACCTTC	CASSTRQGLIYGYTF
16	-	TRBJ1-5	TRBD1	TRBV5-1	TGCGCCAGCAGCCCCGGGACAGGGGAAGGCAATCAGCCCCAGCATTTT	CASSPGTGEGNQPQHF
12	-	TRBJ1-1	TRBD1	TRBV27	TGTGCCAGCCGGGACAGGGGAACTGAAGCTTTCTTT	CASRDRGTEAFF
15	-	TRBJ1-2	TRBD1	TRBV28	TGTGCCAGCAGTTTATCGGACAGGTCAGGGGGTGGCTACACCTTC	CASSLSDRSGGGYTF
15	once	TRBJ1-1	-	TRBV27	TGTGCCAGCAGTTTATCTGCAGGGCGGAACACTGAAGCTTTCTTT	CASSLSAGRNTEAFF
15	once	TRBJ2-1	TRBD2	TRBV6-1	TGTGCCAGCAGTGAGGCCCTAGCGGTCTACAATGAGCAGTTCTTC	CASSEALAVYNEQFF
14	once	TRBJ1-2	-	TRBV5-4	TGTGCCAGCAGCGCTCAAGGGGGTAACTATGGCTACACCTTC	CASSAQGGNYGYTF
18	once	TRBJ2-7	-	TRBV28	TGTGCCAGCAGTTCCGACTCTGCAGGGATGAGGGCCCTCTACGAGCAGTACTTC	CASSSDSAGMRALYEQYF
11	-	TRBJ1-2	-	TRBV2	TGTGCCAGCAGTGTGGTGGTCGGCTACACCTTC	CASSVVVGYTF
12	-	TRBJ1-4	-	TRBV19	TGTGCCAGTAGTATGGGCAACTCAAAACTGTTTTTT	CASSMGNSKLFF
18	-	TRBJ2-1	TRBD2	TRBV5-1	TGCGCCAGCAGCTTAGGCGGACTAGCGGGGGGCGGTTACAATGAGCAGTTCTTC	CASSLGGLAGGGYNEQFF
15	once	TRBJ2-1	-	TRBV4-3	TGCGCCAGCAGCCAAGAACGGAGCTTGGGCAATGAGCAGTTCTTC	CASSQERSLGNEQFF
17	once	TRBJ1-4	-	TRBV14	TGTGCCAGCAGCCGGACCAGGGTGGGAGCAACTAATGAAAAACTGTTTTTT	CASSRTRVGATNEKLFF
14	-	TRBJ1-4	-	TRBV28	TGTGCCAGCAGTTTGGGGGGTTCGCGGGAAAAACTGTTTTTT	CASSLGGSREKLFF
15	-	TRBJ2-7	TRBD1	TRBV5-4	TGTGCCAGCAGCTTGGTGGGACAGGGGGCAGGCGAGCAGTACTTC	CASSLVGQGAGEQYF
15	-	TRBJ1-1	-	TRBV18	TGTGCCAGCTCCGGACAGACCAGGGACCCCACGGCAGCTTTCTTT	CASSGQTRDPTAAFF
15	-	TRBJ2-5	TRBD2	TRBV6-4	TGTGCCAGCAGTCTACTAGCGGGAGAAGGAGAGACCCAGTACTTC	CASSLLAGEGETQYF
15	-	TRBJ1-6	-	TRBV28	TGTGCCAGCAGTTTAGGGTTGGCAGGACATTCACCCCTCCACTTT	CASSLGLAGHSPLHF
14	once	TRBJ2-2	-	TRBV7-9	TGTGCCAGCAGCTTCCGGGGGCTCGCCGGGGAGCTGTTTTTT	CASSFRGLAGELFF
19	-	TRBJ2-1	TRBD2	TRBV19	TGTGCCAGTAGTCTCGCCCCTTGGGGACTAGCGGGAGTTAGTGGTGAGCAGTTCTTC	CASSLAPWGLAGVSGEQFF
15	once	TRBJ2-7	-	TRBV4-3	TGCGCCAGCAGCCAAGTCCGGGGGTCCTCCTACGAGCAGTACTTC	CASSQVRGSSYEQYF
14	-	TRBJ1-5	-	TRBV27	TGTGCCAGCAGTTTATCCCCGACAGTAAAGCCCCAGCATTTT	CASSLSPTVKPQHF
13	-	TRBJ1-2	-	TRBV11-3	TGTGCCAGCAGCTTTGCAAGAAGTTATGGCTACACCTTC	CASSFARSYGYTF
13	-	TRBJ2-1	-	TRBV7-2	TGTGCCAGCAGCTTAGGGGGGATCAATGAGCAGTTCTTC	CASSLGGINEQFF
13	-	TRBJ2-5	-	TRBV12-3/TRBV12-4	TGTGCCAGCAGAGAGACAGGAAGAGAGACCCAGTACTTC	CASRETGRETQYF
16	-	TRBJ1-1	-	TRBV7-9	TGTGCCAGCAGCCCTCGTGGGCAGGGCATGAACACTGAAGCTTTCTTT	CASSPRGQGMNTEAFF
16	-	TRBJ2-2	-	TRBV18	TGTGCCAGCTCTCGGAATAGCGGAGCGAACACCGGGGAGCTGTTTTTT	CASSRNSGANTGELFF
14	-	TRBJ2-3	-	TRBV2	TGTGCCAGCAGTGCCGGGGGAGGCACAGATACGCAGTATTTT	CASSAGGGTDTQYF
12	few	TRBJ1-6	-	TRBV30	TGTGCCCGGGACTCCTATAATTCACCCCTCCACTTT	CARDSYNSPLHF
15	-	TRBJ1-1	-	TRBV3-1/TRBV3-2	TGTGCCAGCAGCCCAAAGTCTGGGAAGAACACTGAAGCTTTCTTT	CASSPKSGKNTEAFF
11	-	TRBJ1-1	-	TRBV30	TGTGCCTGGAGTGTAGGGGTGGTTGCTTTCTTT	CAWSVGVVAFF
15	-	TRBJ2-1	-	TRBV7-3	TGTGCCAGCAGCTCAGGGACCAACAACTACAATGAGCAGTTCTTC	CASSSGTNNYNEQFF
16	-	TRBJ2-3	-	TRBV4-3	TGCGCCAGCAGCCAAGAGGGGGAGGTTGGCACAGATACGCAGTATTTT	CASSQEGEVGTDTQYF
15	-	TRBJ2-7	-	TRBV25-1	TGTGCCAGCAGTGGACCCCCGGGGTTCTCCTACGAGCAGTACTTC	CASSGPPGFSYEQYF